The entry below describes one T cell receptor beta chain. As yet, its antigen is unknown. The donors were in the roughly 110-subject validation cohort; that cohort was separate from the approximately 670-subject first cohort. From germline, CDR1 is SGDLS and CDR2 YYNGEE. Trimming pared 3 bases from V and 2 bases from J, leaving 11 bases between. CDR3 length: 15 residues. This sample was included in a study of cytomegalovirus exposure and HLA in healthy donors. Sequencing was performed with immunoSEQ multiplex PCR; in TCRdb, only in-frame clones are kept and a portion is missing. The sample holds about 360,000 clones, 86% seen once. The study, taken as a whole, reports: The listing of about 150 TCR beta chains classed them as cytomegalovirus-associated. In vitro work confirmed that three CMV-associated chains recognize CMV antigens. Generally TCR sequences proved uncommon, though certain public TCRs appeared in numerous donors.

This chain uses TRBV9 with TRBJ1-4; the D gene is possibly TRBD1 (5 bases). The receptor's source is a young woman in good health and CMV-seronegative. Sequenced input: PBMCs. The CDR3 reads CASSEWGGTNEKLFF. CDR3 DNA: TGTGCCAGCAGCGAATGGGGGGGTACTAATGAAAAACTGTTTTTT.